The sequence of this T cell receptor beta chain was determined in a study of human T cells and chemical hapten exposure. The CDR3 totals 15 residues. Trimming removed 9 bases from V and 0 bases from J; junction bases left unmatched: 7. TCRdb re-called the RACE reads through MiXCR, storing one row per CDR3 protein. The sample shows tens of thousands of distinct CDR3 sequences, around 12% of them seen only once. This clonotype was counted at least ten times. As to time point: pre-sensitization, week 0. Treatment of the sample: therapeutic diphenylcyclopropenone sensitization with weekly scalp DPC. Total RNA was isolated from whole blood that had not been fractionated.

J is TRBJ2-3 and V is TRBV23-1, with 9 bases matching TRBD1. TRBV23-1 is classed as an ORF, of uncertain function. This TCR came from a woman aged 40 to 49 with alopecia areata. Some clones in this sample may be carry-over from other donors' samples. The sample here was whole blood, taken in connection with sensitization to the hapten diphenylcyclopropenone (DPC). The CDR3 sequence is CARVTGGSSTDTQYF. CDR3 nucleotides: TGCGCCAGGGTTACAGGGGGCTCTAGCACAGATACGCAGTATTTT.